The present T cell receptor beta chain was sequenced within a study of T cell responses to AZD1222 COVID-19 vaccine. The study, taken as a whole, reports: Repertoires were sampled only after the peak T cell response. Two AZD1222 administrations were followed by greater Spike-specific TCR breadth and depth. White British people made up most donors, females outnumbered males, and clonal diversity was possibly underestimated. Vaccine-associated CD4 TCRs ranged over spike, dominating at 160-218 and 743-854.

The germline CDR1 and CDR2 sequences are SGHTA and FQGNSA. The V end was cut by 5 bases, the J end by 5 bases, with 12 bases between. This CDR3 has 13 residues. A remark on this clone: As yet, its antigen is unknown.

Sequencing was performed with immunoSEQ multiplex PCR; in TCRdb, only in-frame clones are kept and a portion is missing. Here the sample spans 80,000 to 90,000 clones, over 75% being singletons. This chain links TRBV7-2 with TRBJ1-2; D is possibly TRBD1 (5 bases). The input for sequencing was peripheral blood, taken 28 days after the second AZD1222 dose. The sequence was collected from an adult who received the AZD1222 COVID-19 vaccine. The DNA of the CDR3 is TGTGCCAGCAGCAGCGGGACGTCTTATGGCTACACCTTC. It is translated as CASSSGTSYGYTF.